The clone carrying this T cell receptor (beta chain) was found once. Sequencing used cDNA as its template, made by extracting RNA and reverse transcribing it. Clones were sequenced by immunoSEQ multiplex PCR, and TCRdb holds only the in-frame ones, with some missing. This table has some 130,000 clones, about three fifths appearing once. This CDR3 spans 17 amino acids. V lost 1 base and J lost 4; bases outside the gene matches: 5. Germline CDR1 is MGHRA and CDR2 is YSYEKL. This specimen comes from a study of CD8+ T cells in alopecia areata. The chain combines TRBV4-1 with TRBJ2-5; TRBD2 matches 14 bases. Here the sequenced sample was CD4+ T cells sorted from blood, taken at week 0. This clonotype was obtained from a human donor with alopecia areata. CDR3 sequence reads: CASSQGRGTSGGETQYF. In nucleotides, the CDR3 is TGCGCCAGCAGCCAAGGTCGAGGGACTAGCGGGGGAGAGACCCAGTACTTC.